The present T cell receptor (beta chain) was sequenced within a study of cytomegalovirus exposure and HLA in healthy donors. Details on this clone: The target antigen is unknown.

Researchers ran the PCR with 60 Vbeta and 13 Jbeta primers. Method: immunoSEQ multiplex PCR; TCRdb's copy keeps in-frame clones and lacks some. This sample contains roughly 60,000 clones. Study-wide results and caveats: As a later analysis showed, a missense DCLRE1C variant was linked to trimming of TCR beta V- and J-genes. Excluded: some indistinguishable V segments such as TRBV6-2 and TRBV6-3. The study recorded 150 to 200 TCR beta chains that were cytomegalovirus-associated.

The V gene end was trimmed by 0 bases and the J gene end by 4 bases; junction bases not matched to a gene: 14. The CDR3 runs to 18 residues. Germline CDR1 reads SGHRS; CDR2 reads YFSETQ. This TCR came from a woman under 30 in good health and CMV-seronegative. The chain couples TRBV5-1 to TRBJ1-1, with TRBD1 matching 8 bases. The sample comprised PBMCs. The CDR3 DNA reads TGCGCCAGCAGCTTGGGTCAGGGGGCGCGGGTTTTGGGCACTGAAGCTTTCTTT. This codes for CASSLGQGARVLGTEAFF.